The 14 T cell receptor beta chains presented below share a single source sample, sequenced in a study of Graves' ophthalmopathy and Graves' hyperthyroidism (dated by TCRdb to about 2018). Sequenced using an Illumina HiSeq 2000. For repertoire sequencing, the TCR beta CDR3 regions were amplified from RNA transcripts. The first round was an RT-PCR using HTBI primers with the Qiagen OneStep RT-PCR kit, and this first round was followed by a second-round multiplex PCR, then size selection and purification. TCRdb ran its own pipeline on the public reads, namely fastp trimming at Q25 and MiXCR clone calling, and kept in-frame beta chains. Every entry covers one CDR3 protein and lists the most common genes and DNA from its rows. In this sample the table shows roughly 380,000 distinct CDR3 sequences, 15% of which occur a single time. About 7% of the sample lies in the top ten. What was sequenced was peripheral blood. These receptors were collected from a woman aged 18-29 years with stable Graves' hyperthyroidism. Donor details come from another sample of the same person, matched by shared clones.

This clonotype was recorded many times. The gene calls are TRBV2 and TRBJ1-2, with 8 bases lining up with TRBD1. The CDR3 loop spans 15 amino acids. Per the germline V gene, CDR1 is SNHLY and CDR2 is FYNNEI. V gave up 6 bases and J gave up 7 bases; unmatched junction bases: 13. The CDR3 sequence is CASREITTGGSGYTF. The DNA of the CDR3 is TGTGCCAGCAGGGAAATCACCACAGGGGGTAGTGGCTACACCTTC.

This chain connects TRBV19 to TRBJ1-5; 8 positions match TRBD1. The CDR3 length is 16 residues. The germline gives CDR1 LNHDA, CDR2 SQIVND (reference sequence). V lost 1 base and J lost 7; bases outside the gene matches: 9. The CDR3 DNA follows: TGTGCCAGTAGTATAGGCGGGGACAGGTTCGGGCAGCCCCAGCATTTT. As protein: CASSIGGDRFGQPQHF.

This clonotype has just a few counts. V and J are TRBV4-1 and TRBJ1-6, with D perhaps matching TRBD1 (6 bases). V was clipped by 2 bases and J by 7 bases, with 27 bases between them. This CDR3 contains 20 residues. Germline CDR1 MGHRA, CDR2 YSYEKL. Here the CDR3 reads CASSQRLKSTGNAINSPLHF. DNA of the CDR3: TGCGCCAGCAGCCAACGTCTGAAATCTACAGGGAACGCAATCAATTCACCCCTCCACTTT.

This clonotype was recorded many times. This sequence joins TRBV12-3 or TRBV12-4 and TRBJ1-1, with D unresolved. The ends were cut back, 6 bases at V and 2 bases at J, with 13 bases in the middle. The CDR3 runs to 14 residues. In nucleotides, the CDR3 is TGTGCCAGCAGGCAGGATCTAATTAACACTGAAGCTTTCTTT. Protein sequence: CASRQDLINTEAFF.

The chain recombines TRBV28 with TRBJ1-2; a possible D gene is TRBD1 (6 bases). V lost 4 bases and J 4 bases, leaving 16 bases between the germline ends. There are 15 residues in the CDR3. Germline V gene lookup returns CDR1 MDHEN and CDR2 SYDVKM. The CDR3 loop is CASSSLRTDRYGYTF. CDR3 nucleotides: TGTGCCAGCAGTTCTCTCAGGACAGACCGCTATGGCTACACCTTC.

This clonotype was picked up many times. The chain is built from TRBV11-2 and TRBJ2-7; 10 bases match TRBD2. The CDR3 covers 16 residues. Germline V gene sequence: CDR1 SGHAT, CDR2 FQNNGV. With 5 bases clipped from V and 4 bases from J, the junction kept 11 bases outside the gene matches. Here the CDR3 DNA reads TGTGCCAGCAGCGCCTATAATAGCGGGGGGACGTACGAGCAGTACTTC. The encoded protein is CASSAYNSGGTYEQYF.

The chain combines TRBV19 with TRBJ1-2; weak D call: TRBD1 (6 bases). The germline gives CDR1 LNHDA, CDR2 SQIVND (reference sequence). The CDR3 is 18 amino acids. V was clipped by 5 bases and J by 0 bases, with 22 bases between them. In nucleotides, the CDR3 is TGTGCCAGTAGTCCCCCCGGGGCAGGGGTATTAGCTAACTATGGCTACACCTTC. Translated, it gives CASSPPGAGVLANYGYTF.

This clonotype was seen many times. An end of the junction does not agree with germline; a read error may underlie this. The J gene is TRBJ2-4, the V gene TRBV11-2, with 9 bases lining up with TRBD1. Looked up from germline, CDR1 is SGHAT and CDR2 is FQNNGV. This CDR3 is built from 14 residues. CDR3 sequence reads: CASSSLTGGDIKYF. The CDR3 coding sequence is TGTGCCAGCAGCTCCCTGACAGGGGGGGACATTAAGTACTTC.

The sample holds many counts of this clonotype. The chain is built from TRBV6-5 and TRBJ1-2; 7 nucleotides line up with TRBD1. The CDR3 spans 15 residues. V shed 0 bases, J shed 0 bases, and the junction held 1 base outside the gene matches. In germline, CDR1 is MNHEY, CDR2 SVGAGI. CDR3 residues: CASSYSGTANYGYTF. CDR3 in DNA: TGTGCCAGCAGTTACTCCGGGACAGCTAACTATGGCTACACCTTC.

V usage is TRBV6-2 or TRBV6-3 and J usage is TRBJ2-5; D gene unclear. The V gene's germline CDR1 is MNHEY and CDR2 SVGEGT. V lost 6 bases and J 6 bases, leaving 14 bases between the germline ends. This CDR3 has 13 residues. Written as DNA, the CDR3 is TGTGCCAGCAGCCCGACTGTCTTGAAGACCCAGTACTTC. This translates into CASSPTVLKTQYF.

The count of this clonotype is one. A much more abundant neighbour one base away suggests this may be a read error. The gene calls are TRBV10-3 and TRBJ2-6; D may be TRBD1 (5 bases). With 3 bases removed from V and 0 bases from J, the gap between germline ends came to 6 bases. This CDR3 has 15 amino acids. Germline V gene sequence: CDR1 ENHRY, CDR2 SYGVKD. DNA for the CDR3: TGTGCCATCAGTGAAGACAGCTCTGGGGCCAACGTCCTGACTTTC. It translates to CAISEDSSGANVLTF.

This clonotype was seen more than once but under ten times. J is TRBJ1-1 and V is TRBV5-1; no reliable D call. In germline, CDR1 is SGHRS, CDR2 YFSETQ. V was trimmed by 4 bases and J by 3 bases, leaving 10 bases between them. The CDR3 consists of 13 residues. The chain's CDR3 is CASSEFWDTEAFF. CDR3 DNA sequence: TGCGCCAGCAGCGAATTCTGGGACACTGAAGCTTTCTTT.

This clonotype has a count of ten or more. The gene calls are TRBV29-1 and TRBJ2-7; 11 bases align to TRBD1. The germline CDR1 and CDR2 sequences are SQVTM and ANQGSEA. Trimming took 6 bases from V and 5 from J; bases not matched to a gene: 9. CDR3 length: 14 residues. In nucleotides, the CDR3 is TGCAGCGTCTCTGGGGACAGGGGGATCAACGAGCAGTACTTC. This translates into CSVSGDRGINEQYF.

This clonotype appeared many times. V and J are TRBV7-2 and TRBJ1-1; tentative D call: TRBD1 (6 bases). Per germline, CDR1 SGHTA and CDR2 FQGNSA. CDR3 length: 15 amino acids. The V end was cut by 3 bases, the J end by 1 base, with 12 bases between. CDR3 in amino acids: CASSFMGGRNTEAFF. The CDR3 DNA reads TGTGCCAGCAGCTTTATGGGGGGCAGGAACACTGAAGCTTTCTTT.